This entry describes one T cell receptor (beta chain). This clone turned up a few times. The clone's antigen remains unknown. No much larger clonotype is one base removed from it; base qualities were not supplied. This specimen comes from a study of cytomegalovirus exposure and HLA in healthy donors (dated by TCRdb to about 2017). Turning to the overall study: In an earlier analysis of under 750 of the donors, 276 Gb of sequence data and 90 million to 120 million unique TCR beta sequences from roughly 180 million T cells were reported. An early release that covered about 600 HLA-typed donors contained around 300 gigabases of sequencing data and around 85 million unique TCR sequences. Because of strong linkage in the cohort, roughly five DR-DQ haplotypes were treated as single units for association and clustering. A later genetic analysis took genome-wide SNP genotypes for about 55% of the 666 donors and used that subset as a discovery cohort. Rather than using new phenotypic data, the later analysis identified candidate immune exposures from TCR beta sequences and from how often those sequences occurred across donors. Both class I and class II loci were covered by HLA typing, at four-digit resolution. A later analysis re-analyzed previously published TCR beta repertoires from hundreds of donors and added high-resolution HLA genotyping to study TCR occurrence patterns. The study was designed to test whether signatures of past pathogen exposure could be identified by cataloging public T cell receptors. Of the approximately 400 genotyped donors, roughly 85% fell in the genetic ancestry cluster associated with self-reported Caucasian donors. Alongside the repertoire data, information on donor age, sex, ethnicity and CMV serostatus was compiled. In addition to the first cohort of 666 subjects, a separate validation cohort of 120 different subjects was used. To predict cytomegalovirus infection status, the study brought together high-throughput TCR immunosequencing, statistical association of individual TCRs with disease status, and machine learning. The study profiled the T cell repertoires of more than 500 subjects by immunosequencing and related them to cytomegalovirus serostatus. All discovery cohort repertoires had been generated on a single sequencing platform. The number of donors typed differed by locus, with 629-630 for A, B, C, DRB1 and DQB1, around 560 for DQA1, nearly 610 for DPA1, and around 450 for DPB1. Across 398 genotyped donors of the cohort, an average of approximately 220,000 unique TCR beta nucleotide sequences per donor were sequenced, and around 20% of those sequences were non-productive. To decide whether each TCR beta V gene segment behaved as functional or pseudogenic, an earlier analysis of some 600 of the donors relied on high-throughput TCR beta sequencing.

The cohort was made up of 500 to 800 healthy bone marrow donors. All cohort members were sampled while nominally healthy, although unrecorded immune exposures were likely present. The donor was CMV seronegative and was included in the group of hundreds of seronegative cohort members. Every donor gave a peripheral blood sample, and the peripheral blood mononuclear cells from that sample were used for TCR beta sequencing. The Qiagen DNeasy Blood Extraction Kit was used to extract genomic DNA from the blood cell samples. CDR1 and CDR2 are read off the germline V gene as SGDLS and YYNGEE. From cysteine to phenylalanine, the CDR3 is 13 amino acids long. The read is trimmed to its CDR3 DNA, 39 bases read in frame from base 1. At the junction V is shortened by 4 bases and J by 5 bases, with 13 bases in between. Libraries were built with the immunoSEQ multiplex PCR assay. The multiplex PCR relied on a mix of 60 forward primers for TCR Vbeta segments and 13 reverse primers for TCR Jbeta segments. A multiplex PCR assay on genomic DNA amplified the CDR3 region of rearranged TCR beta genes. The amplified TCR beta libraries were sequenced on the Illumina HiSeq System as 87-base-pair reads. The published analysis was carried out like this. A later analysis tallied tens of millions of unique TCR beta chains across the 700 or so repertoires, and approximately 11 million of those chains were shared by two or more donors. To remove PCR and sequencing errors, raw reads were error-corrected and collapsed into unique sequences using a nearest-neighbor algorithm that merged closely related sequences. V, D and J gene segments were assigned by aligning CDR3 sequences to IMGT reference sequences. For a sequence to be retained, a match of at least six nucleotides was required to both a V gene segment and a J gene segment. Rearrangements were called productive when the CDR3 lacked stop codons and stayed in frame with V and J; all others were non-productive. Following IMGT convention, CDR3 was defined as the stretch from the second conserved V-encoded cysteine up to the conserved J-encoded phenylalanine. The earlier analysis of 587 of the donors excluded sequences that lacked an unambiguous match to a single V gene segment. In an earlier analysis of about 590 of the donors, a V segment was called functional when productive rearrangements were above 56.7%, and segregating when the standard deviation between donors exceeded 5%. A statistical classification framework was built to diagnose cytomegalovirus status from the catalog of TCR beta chain sequences. A later analysis assigned V and J genes by comparing TCR nucleotide sequences with IMGT/GENE-DB human TR gene sequences. In a later analysis, CDR3 sequences and most-parsimonious VDJ recombination scenarios were assigned using the TCRdist pipeline. In a later analysis, each TCR beta chain was defined by its CDR3 amino acid sequence together with its V-gene family, and reads without a unique V-gene family were excluded. To address suspected cross-contamination and a sequencing artifact, a later analysis removed under 600 highly shared, low-generation-probability nucleotide sequences. In a later analysis, a clonal expansion index for each public chain was calculated from normalized within-repertoire ranks of inferred template counts. A later analysis computed generation probabilities with a VDJ recombination model fitted to out-of-frame rearrangements, and checked the results against IGoR. In a later analysis, TCR-TCR, TCR-HLA and TCR-CMV co-occurrence was scored with hypergeometric tests, and a repertoire-size bias correction was applied to TCR pairs. To estimate false discovery rates, a later analysis permuted the HLA or CMV assignments 20 times. In a later analysis, co-occurring TCRs were grouped using DBSCAN, with TCRdist sequence similarity added in when clustering inside HLA-allele-positive subsets. For co-occurrence clustering, repertoires with fewer than 30,000 or more than 120,000 public chains were excluded, along with a handful of repertoires with anomalous nucleotide sharing. TCRdb's version of the immuneACCESS table is confined to in-frame rearrangements and falls short of the full clone set. An unresolved V gene accounts for under half of the shortfall where checked; the remainder is of unknown origin. Clone size and the V and J calls come from that table; the DNA yielded D and trimming. The sample yields 150,000 or so clones; roughly four fifths were counted once. The top ten constitute about 1% of the sample.

Results and caveats for the whole study, not just this receptor: Several of the top co-occurrence clusters appeared to be linked to parvovirus B19, influenza, CMV and Epstein-Barr virus, according to a later analysis. A few of the identified cytomegalovirus-associated TCR beta chains were confirmed in vitro to be specific for cytomegalovirus antigens. Strong co-occurrence of HLA alleles, especially DR and DQ, made assigning TCR associations to individual alleles difficult. The sequencing pipeline was judged likely to have produced a cluster of highly shared sequence variants as a technical artifact. In a later genetic analysis, a missense DCLRE1C variant was associated with V-gene and J-gene trimming of TCR beta chains, and the association was replicated in an independent cohort. The authors suggested that the approach could potentially be generalized to other disease states and immunological phenotypes. Linkage disequilibrium might explain the correlated functional status among segregating V segments, but an unknown experimental factor could not be ruled out. A later analysis associated about 17,000 TCR beta sequences with specific HLA alleles at a false discovery rate of 0.05. Because some donors lacked HLA typing at each locus, the association tests relied only on the typed subset. Immune exposure information for the cohort was limited to CMV serostatus. In a later analysis, most CMV-associated TCR beta chains were found to appear HLA-restricted, with HLA associations seemingly driven largely by CMV exposure. Most TCR sequences were observed very rarely across donors, whereas some public TCRs were present in many individuals. A later genetic analysis reported fewer N-insertions in productive TCRs among donors in an Asian-associated ancestry cluster than the roughly 700-donor mean. Because counts were too low, around 17 rarely observed V segments, including chromosome 9 orphons, were left out of the earlier analysis of several hundred of the donors. The cohort was sequenced for TCR beta chains only, and without alpha or paired-chain data the features that could be detected were limited. According to a later analysis, TCR association rates differed among HLA loci, with DRB1 alleles showing the most associated TCRs and HLA-C alleles showing the fewest. The presence/absence analyses assumed that sequencing depth was roughly uniform across donors, and that assumption may not be true. In an earlier analysis of about 540 of the donors, most TCR beta V segments were observed in productive rearrangements about 87% or about 30% of the time, broadly matching IMGT annotations. Because the 87-base-pair reads could not distinguish some IMGT-functional V segments, including TRBV6-2 and TRBV6-3, those segments were excluded. A further reported finding was that TCR beta sequences accurately predicted the HLA-A and HLA-B alleles for most subjects in the first cohort. In both the original and validation cohorts, the classifier was reported to diagnose cytomegalovirus status with high specificity and sensitivity. In a later analysis, HLA-associated TCR beta chains showed more clonal expansion and lower generation probabilities than non-associated chains that were equally common. The study listed over 150 TCR beta chains as associated with cytomegalovirus.

The V and J segments used are TRBV9 and TRBJ2-7; the D gene is possibly TRBD2, with 6 bases matching. What was sequenced was PBMCs. The sequence derives from a woman in her 40s in good health and CMV-seronegative. At the DNA level, the sequence is TGTGCCAGCAGCCCGGGAGAAGGCCACGAGCAGTACTTC. Its coded protein is CASSPGEGHEQYF.